The rows below give T cell receptor beta chains drawn from one sample of a study of blood T cells in healthy people across ages. One entry per CDR3 protein, called by TCRdb with MiXCR from the 5' RACE reads. The sample lists 580,000 or so distinct CDR3 sequences; around 48% were seen once. The specimen sequenced was blood. All receptors come from a man older than 75 in good health. Both conserved end residues are trimmed from each CDR3. Expanded clones are given a class, and other clones once, few, many or no size at all.

CDR3 protein: SVQVWTGDYEQY
clone size: -
J gene: -
V gene: TRBV20-1

CDR3 protein: ASSYDSNREGYT
clone size: many
J gene: TRBJ1-2
V gene: TRBV6-6

CDR3 protein: ASTLAGAYEQY
clone size: -
J gene: TRBJ2-7
V gene: TRBV12-3/TRBV12-4

CDR3 protein: ASKRQQMNTEAF
clone size: -
J gene: TRBJ1-1
V gene: TRBV5-1

CDR3 protein: ASSLAVTNTGELF
clone size: -
J gene: TRBJ2-2
V gene: TRBV12-3/TRBV12-4

CDR3 protein: ASALPRGTQH
clone size: -
J gene: TRBJ1-5
V gene: TRBV12-3/TRBV12-4

CDR3 protein: SAVTTSGGTDTQY
clone size: few
J gene: TRBJ2-3
V gene: TRBV20-1

CDR3 protein: ASSQDRNTDTQY
clone size: -
J gene: TRBJ2-3
V gene: TRBV4-3

CDR3 protein: SADRASNYNEQF
clone size: -
J gene: TRBJ2-1
V gene: TRBV29-1

CDR3 protein: ASSQDWTEPYEQY
clone size: -
J gene: TRBJ2-7
V gene: TRBV4-1

CDR3 protein: ASKDTPAGEQF
clone size: many
J gene: TRBJ2-1
V gene: TRBV6-5

CDR3 protein: ASSLQARESHEQY
clone size: -
J gene: TRBJ2-5
V gene: TRBV7-3

CDR3 protein: ATRDRGGTEAF
clone size: -
J gene: TRBJ1-1
V gene: TRBV24-1

CDR3 protein: AIATGLVAEGTQY
clone size: few
J gene: TRBJ2-3
V gene: TRBV10-3

CDR3 protein: ASSSDRVLYEQY
clone size: -
J gene: TRBJ2-7
V gene: TRBV5-8

CDR3 protein: ASSEQGNGAYEQY
clone size: few
J gene: TRBJ2-7
V gene: TRBV7-2

CDR3 protein: SVDGQGGYEQF
clone size: -
J gene: TRBJ2-1
V gene: TRBV29-1

CDR3 protein: AWKVLTNTEAF
clone size: -
J gene: TRBJ1-1
V gene: TRBV30

CDR3 protein: ASSQRTVDYEQY
clone size: -
J gene: TRBJ2-7
V gene: TRBV3-1

CDR3 protein: SAQSLREGLDEQY
clone size: -
J gene: TRBJ2-7
V gene: TRBV20-1

CDR3 protein: ASSLSGRLGNEQF
clone size: -
J gene: TRBJ2-1
V gene: TRBV28

CDR3 protein: AISGERDSPLH
clone size: -
J gene: TRBJ1-6
V gene: TRBV10-3

CDR3 protein: SALRQSSGESYT
clone size: once
J gene: TRBJ1-2
V gene: TRBV20-1

CDR3 protein: ASSLTNPPAQY
clone size: once
J gene: TRBJ2-3
V gene: TRBV28

CDR3 protein: ASSLELAHGNEQF
clone size: -
J gene: TRBJ2-1
V gene: TRBV5-1

CDR3 protein: ASSYSRANGYYEQY
clone size: -
J gene: TRBJ2-7
V gene: TRBV6-5

CDR3 protein: SARRRDTQY
clone size: -
J gene: TRBJ2-3
V gene: TRBV20-1

CDR3 protein: ASSPHGTSGFDTQY
clone size: few
J gene: TRBJ2-3
V gene: TRBV21-1

CDR3 protein: ASSLSSGGANTQY
clone size: -
J gene: TRBJ2-3
V gene: TRBV28

CDR3 protein: SARLGIGRNEQF
clone size: -
J gene: TRBJ2-1
V gene: TRBV20-1

CDR3 protein: ASSLRGAGGYNEQF
clone size: -
J gene: TRBJ2-1
V gene: TRBV7-2